Presented here are 8 T cell receptor beta chains from one specimen sequenced in a study of shared clonotypes between healthy human individuals. Libraries were prepared by immunoSEQ multiplex PCR; TCRdb keeps only in-frame clonotypes and omits some of them. Of 300,000 to 400,000 clones listed, more than 75% are singletons. Sequencing used memory CD8+ T cells sorted from blood. Sample subset: CD45RO+ cells pooled with CCR7-negative TemRA cells. These receptors all come from a man between 18 and 29 years old in good health.

Here the CDR3 reads CASSPRLAGNTDEQFF. CDR3 sequence (DNA): TGTGCCAGCAGCCCCCGGCTAGCGGGAAATACGGATGAGCAGTTCTTC. The chain combines TRBV7-9 with TRBJ2-1; TRBD2 matches at 9 bases. Germline assignment: CDR1 SEHNR and CDR2 FQNEAQ (reference sequence). Unmatched junction bases numbered 13, after V lost 5 bases and J lost 8 bases. The CDR3 runs to 16 residues. Combining the CDR3 with reference TRBV7-9 and TRBJ2-1 gives the whole variable domain DTGVSQNPRHKITKRGQNVTFRCDPISEHNRLYWYRQTLGQGPEFLTYFQNEAQLEKSRLLSDRFSAERPKGSFSTLEIQRTEQGDSAMYLCASSPRLAGNTDEQFFGPGTRLTVL.

This clone was seen only once. The V gene is TRBV4-1, the J gene TRBJ2-3; 8 bases line up with TRBD1. The CDR3 covers 16 residues. Germline V gene sequence: CDR1 MGHRA, CDR2 YSYEKL. V lost 4 bases to trimming and J lost 1 base; unmatched junction nucleotides: 7. In DNA form, the CDR3 reads TGCGCCAGCAGCCTCCACCCGGGACAGGGCACAGATACGCAGTATTTT. Its protein is CASSLHPGQGTDTQYF.

The chain links TRBV9 to TRBJ2-3; 9 bases agree with TRBD1. The CDR3 contains 16 residues. The trim removed 0 bases at V and 7 bases at J, leaving 9 bases unmatched. In germline, CDR1 is SGDLS, CDR2 YYNGEE. The CDR3 DNA reads TGTGCCAGCAGCGTAGCCCGGGACAGGGAATTGAATACGCAGTATTTT. Its protein is CASSVARDRELNTQYF.

The chain employs TRBV7-9 and TRBJ1-2, with D perhaps TRBD1 (5 bases). The germline V gene has CDR1 SEHNR and CDR2 FQNEAQ (reference sequence). Trimming removed 5 bases at V and 5 bases at J, with 12 bases between. This CDR3 contains 13 residues. The CDR3 DNA sequence: TGTGCCAGCAGCCCCAGGGTGGGGTATGGCTACACCTTC. It is translated as CASSPRVGYGYTF.

The CDR3 sequence is CASSIGLAGVVEQFF. In DNA form, the CDR3 reads TGTGCCAGCAGTATTGGACTAGCGGGGGTGGTTGAGCAGTTCTTC. This chain uses TRBV2 with TRBJ2-1; 13 bases agree with TRBD2. V was pared by 5 bases and J by 9 bases, with 7 bases of the junction left unmatched. This CDR3 has 15 residues. Germline CDR1 reads SNHLY; CDR2 reads FYNNEI.

This clone was observed a single time. The rearrangement links TRBV11-2 to TRBJ2-7; D ambiguous. Trimming cost V 5 bases and J 7 bases, with 9 bases left between them. The germline gives CDR1 SGHAT, CDR2 FQNNGV. This CDR3 is built from 11 residues. The CDR3 bases are TGTGCCAGCAGCCTCGCCAGGGAGCAGTACTTC. It specifies CASSLAREQYF. The full variable domain, in which reference TRBV11-2 and TRBJ2-7 provide the parts outside the CDR3, is EAGVAQSPRYKIIEKRQSVAFWCNPISGHATLYWYQQILGQGPKLLIQFQNNGVVDDSQLPKDRFSAERLKGVDSTLKIQPAKLEDSAVYLCASSLAREQYFGPGTRLTVT.

The table lists this clone with a few counts. The rearrangement links TRBV6-5 to TRBJ2-1; 9 bases map to TRBD1. J gave up 14 bases and V 2 bases, and 1 base lay outside the gene matches. CDR3 length: 11 amino acids. Germline values: CDR1 MNHEY, CDR2 SVGAGI. DNA for the CDR3: TGTGCCAGCAGTTACGGGGACAGGGAGTTCTTC. Residues: CASSYGDREFF.

The V and J genes are TRBV6-5 and TRBJ2-1; D ambiguous. This CDR3 comprises 14 residues. Trimming took off 0 bases at V and 2 bases at J, with 5 bases between the two ends. Per germline, CDR1 MNHEY and CDR2 SVGAGI. The DNA of the CDR3 is TGTGCCAGCAGTTACTCGAGTACCTACAATGAGCAGTTCTTC. Translated, it gives CASSYSSTYNEQFF.